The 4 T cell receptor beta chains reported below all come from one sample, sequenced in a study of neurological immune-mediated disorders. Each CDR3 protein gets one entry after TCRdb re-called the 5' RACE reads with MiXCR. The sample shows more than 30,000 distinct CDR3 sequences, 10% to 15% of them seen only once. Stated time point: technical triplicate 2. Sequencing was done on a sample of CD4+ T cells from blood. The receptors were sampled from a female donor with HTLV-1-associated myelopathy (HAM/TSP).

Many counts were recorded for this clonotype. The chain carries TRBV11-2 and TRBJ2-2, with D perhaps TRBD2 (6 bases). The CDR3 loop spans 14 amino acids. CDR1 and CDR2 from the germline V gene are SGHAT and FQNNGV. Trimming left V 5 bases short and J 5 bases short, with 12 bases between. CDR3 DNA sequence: TGTGCCAGCAGCATCCTAGCGACGACCGGGGAGCTGTTTTTT. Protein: CASSILATTGELFF. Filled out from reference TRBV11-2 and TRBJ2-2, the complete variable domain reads EAGVAQSPRYKIIEKRQSVAFWCNPISGHATLYWYQQILGQGPKLLIQFQNNGVVDDSQLPKDRFSAERLKGVDSTLKIQPAKLEDSAVYLCASSILATTGELFFGEGSRLTVL.

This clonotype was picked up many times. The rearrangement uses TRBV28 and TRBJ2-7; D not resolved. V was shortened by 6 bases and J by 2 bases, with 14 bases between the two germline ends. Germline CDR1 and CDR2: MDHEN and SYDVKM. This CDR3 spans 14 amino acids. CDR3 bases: TGTGCCAGCAGGCCCCGCCTCCGAGCCTACGAGCAGTACTTC. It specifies CASRPRLRAYEQYF.

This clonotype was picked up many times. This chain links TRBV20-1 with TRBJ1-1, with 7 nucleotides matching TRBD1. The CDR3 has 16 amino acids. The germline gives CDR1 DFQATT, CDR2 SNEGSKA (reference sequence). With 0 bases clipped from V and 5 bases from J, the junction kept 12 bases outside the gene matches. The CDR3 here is CSARDLKGGIRTEAFF. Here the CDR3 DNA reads TGCAGTGCTAGAGATTTAAAAGGGGGCATAAGAACTGAAGCTTTCTTT.

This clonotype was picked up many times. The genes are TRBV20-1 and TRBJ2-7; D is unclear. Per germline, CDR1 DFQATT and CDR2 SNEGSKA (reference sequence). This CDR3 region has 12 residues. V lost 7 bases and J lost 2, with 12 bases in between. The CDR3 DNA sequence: TGCAGTGTTAATGGACCAACCTACGAGCAGTACTTC. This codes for CSVNGPTYEQYF.